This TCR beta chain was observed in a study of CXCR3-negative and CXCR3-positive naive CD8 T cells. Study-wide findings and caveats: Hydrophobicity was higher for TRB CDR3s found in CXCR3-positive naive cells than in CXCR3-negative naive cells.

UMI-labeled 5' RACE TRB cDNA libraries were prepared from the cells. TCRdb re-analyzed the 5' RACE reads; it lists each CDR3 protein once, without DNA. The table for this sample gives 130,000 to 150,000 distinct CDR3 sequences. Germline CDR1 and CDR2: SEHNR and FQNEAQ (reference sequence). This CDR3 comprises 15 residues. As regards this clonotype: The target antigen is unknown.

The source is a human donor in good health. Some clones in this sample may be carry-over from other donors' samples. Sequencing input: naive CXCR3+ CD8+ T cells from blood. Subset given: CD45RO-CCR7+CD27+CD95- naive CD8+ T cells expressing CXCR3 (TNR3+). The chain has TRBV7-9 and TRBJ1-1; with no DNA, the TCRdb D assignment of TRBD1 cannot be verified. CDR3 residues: CASSLPFDRATEAFF.